These 28 T cell receptor beta chains were all obtained from the same sample, sequenced in a study of cytomegalovirus exposure and HLA in healthy donors. Both 60 Vbeta primers and 13 Jbeta primers went into the PCR. Some clones are missing from TCRdb's copy, which holds only in-frame ones; the method was immunoSEQ multiplex PCR. In the table there are 150,000 to 200,000 clones, around 80% of which are singletons. Specimen: PBMCs. The receptors here all came from a man between 18 and 29 years old in good health and CMV-seropositive.

CDR3: CASSGRDTAYEQYF. In nucleotides, the CDR3 is TGTGCCAGCAGCGGCCGGGACACAGCCTACGAGCAGTACTTC. The rearrangement uses TRBV11-2 and TRBJ2-7; tentative D call: TRBD1 (6 bases). The CDR3 consists of 14 residues. In germline, CDR1 is SGHAT, CDR2 FQNNGV. V lost 5 bases and J lost 2, with 13 bases in between.

The chain links TRBV5-6 to TRBJ2-7, with a possible D match to TRBD2 (7 bases). V was shortened by 4 bases and J by 8 bases, with 19 bases between the two germline ends. The CDR3 is 14 amino acids. Germline CDR1 is SGHDT and CDR2 is YYEEEE. CDR3 DNA: TGTGCCAGCAGCGCCCTCACCGGGGGGCTCAAGCAGTACTTC. It specifies CASSALTGGLKQYF.

This clone was observed a handful of times. The CDR3 loop reads CASRGQSGRQPQHF. The CDR3, as DNA: TGTGCCAGCAGAGGACAGTCAGGGAGACAGCCCCAGCATTTT. V and J are TRBV2 and TRBJ1-5, with D possibly being TRBD1 (6 bases). Germline assignment: CDR1 SNHLY and CDR2 FYNNEI. V lost 6 bases and J 7 bases, leaving 16 bases between the germline ends. The CDR3 length is 14 residues.

This chain connects TRBV19 to TRBJ1-1; 7 bases are a match to TRBD1. Germline V gene data show CDR1 as LNHDA and CDR2 as SQIVND (reference sequence). V shed 2 bases, J shed 5 bases, and the junction held 5 bases outside the gene matches. The CDR3 totals 14 residues. This CDR3 is CASSIRQGITEAFF. The CDR3 DNA reads TGTGCCAGTAGTATACGACAGGGTATAACTGAAGCTTTCTTT. Drawing the rest from reference TRBV19 and TRBJ1-1, the complete variable domain is DGGITQSPKYLFRKEGQNVTLSCEQNLNHDAMYWYRQDPGQGLRLIYYSQIVNDFQKGDIAEGYSVSREKKESFPLTVTSAQKNPTAFYLCASSIRQGITEAFFGQGTRLTVV.

The rearrangement joins TRBV27 to TRBJ2-3, with D perhaps TRBD2 (6 bases). The germline V gene encodes CDR1 MNHEY and CDR2 SMNVEV (reference sequence). V gave up 1 base and J gave up 0 bases, with 8 bases separating them. The CDR3 loop spans 15 amino acids. The CDR3 loop is CASSLYRGSTDTQYF. CDR3 bases: TGTGCCAGCAGTTTATATCGGGGGAGCACAGATACGCAGTATTTT.

The chain links TRBV9 to TRBJ2-1; possible D gene TRBD2, 7 bases. Germline CDR1 reads SGDLS; CDR2 reads YYNGEE. The V and J ends lost 2 bases and 8 bases respectively, with 17 bases between them. The CDR3 loop spans 15 amino acids. CDR3 sequence (DNA): TGTGCCAGCAGCGTGAGGGGAGGGGGGGGCGATGAGCAGTTCTTC. Protein product: CASSVRGGGGDEQFF.

This sequence joins TRBV5-4 and TRBJ1-3, with D perhaps TRBD1 (6 bases). The CDR3 is 16 residues long. V gave up 0 bases and J gave up 0 bases, with 10 bases separating them. From germline, CDR1 is SGHNT and CDR2 YYREEE (reference sequence). CDR3 coding DNA: TGTGCCAGCAGCTTGGCAGGGGCCAGCTCTGGAAACACCATATATTTT. Translation gives CASSLAGASSGNTIYF.

The rearrangement links TRBV6-1 to TRBJ2-7; D might be TRBD2 (6 bases). CDR3 size: 15 residues. From germline, CDR1 is MNHNS and CDR2 SASEGT. V lost 4 bases to trimming and J lost 3 bases, with 16 bases between them. The CDR3 loop reads CASSGRVQRNYEQYF. In nucleotides, the CDR3 is TGTGCCAGCAGTGGGAGGGTTCAGCGGAACTACGAGCAGTACTTC.

V usage is TRBV27 and J usage is TRBJ1-3; D is uncertain. Germline V lookup: CDR1 MNHEY, CDR2 SMNVEV (reference sequence). There are 13 residues in the CDR3. Trimming left V 4 bases short and J 0 bases short, with 4 bases between. CDR3 in DNA: TGTGCCAGCAGTTCTAGCTCTGGAAACACCATATATTTT. Translation: CASSSSSGNTIYF.

This clone was detected only once. This chain links TRBV5-4 with TRBJ1-3; D perhaps matches TRBD1 (6 bases). The V gene lost 4 bases and the J gene lost 3 bases, with 20 bases spanning the gap. Per the germline V gene, CDR1 is SGHNT and CDR2 is YYREEE (reference sequence). This CDR3 is 17 amino acids long. CDR3 DNA: TGTGCCAGCAGCCCCCCGTTGGGGGCAGCGGATGGAAACACCATATATTTT. Its translation: CASSPPLGAADGNTIYF.

This sequence joins TRBV28 and TRBJ2-2; no clear D. This CDR3 has 19 amino acids. V was pared by 6 bases and J by 1 base, with 24 bases between. CDR1 is MDHEN, CDR2 SYDVKM, per germline. The CDR3 reads CASSSLDPPSPKNTGELFF. CDR3 in DNA: TGTGCCAGCAGCTCCCTAGATCCCCCGAGCCCAAAGAACACCGGGGAGCTGTTTTTT.

The V and J genes are TRBV4-1 and TRBJ2-7; D is possibly TRBD2 (7 bases). Between the trimmed V and J ends, which lost 4 bases and 0 bases, there was a span of 16 bases. The CDR3 sequence is 16 residues long. Germline V gene data show CDR1 as MGHRA and CDR2 as YSYEKL. CDR3 in amino acids: CASSPGVGGPSYEQYF. CDR3 DNA sequence: TGCGCCAGCAGCCCGGGGGTGGGGGGGCCCTCCTACGAGCAGTACTTC.

There are a few counts of this clone. The J gene is TRBJ1-2, the V gene TRBV7-9; D remains unclear. The V end was cut by 2 bases, the J end by 7 bases, with 14 bases between. The CDR3 extends over 14 amino acids. Germline values: CDR1 SEHNR, CDR2 FQNEAQ (reference sequence). The CDR3 loop reads CASSLSQFVSGYTF. CDR3 DNA: TGTGCCAGCAGCTTATCACAGTTCGTTAGTGGCTACACCTTC.

Written as DNA, the CDR3 is TGTGCCAGCAGAGGCCGGCAGGGCAGCTCCTACGAGCAGTACTTC. Its protein product is CASRGRQGSSYEQYF. This rearrangement joins TRBV2 to TRBJ2-7, with D possibly being TRBD1 (5 bases). The germline V gene has CDR1 SNHLY and CDR2 FYNNEI. This CDR3 is built from 15 residues. Trimming cost V 6 bases and J 0 bases, with 15 bases left between them.

As regards this clone: One end of the junction fails to match germline, which may point to a read error. This sequence joins TRBV15 and TRBJ1-2; D not certain. Germline-derived CDR1 and CDR2 are LNHNV and YYDKDF (reference sequence). The CDR3 loop spans 17 amino acids. CDR3 DNA sequence: TGTGCCACCGGCAGAGATAAGGTGATAGAATGGAGTTATGGCTACACCTTC. This gives the protein CATGRDKVIEWSYGYTF.

The chain employs TRBV5-1 and TRBJ1-2; TRBD1 might be the D (6 bases). The CDR3 is 17 residues long. Germline V gene data show CDR1 as SGHRS and CDR2 as YFSETQ. Trimming left V 3 bases short and J 7 bases short, with 25 bases between. CDR3 in DNA: TGCGCCAGCAGCTCGTCCCTCCTCTCAGGGGCGGCTGGTGGCTACACCTTC. This translates into CASSSSLLSGAAGGYTF.

Written as DNA, the CDR3 is TGTGCCAGCAGTGAACTAGGGACAGGCACAGATACGCAGTATTTT. Protein product: CASSELGTGTDTQYF. The rearrangement links TRBV25-1 to TRBJ2-3; 7 nucleotides line up with TRBD1. This CDR3 spans 15 amino acids. Germline-derived CDR1 and CDR2 are MGHDK and SYGVNS. The junction had 3 bases not matched to a gene; V was cut back by 2 bases and J by 1 base.

This sequence joins TRBV29-1 and TRBJ2-3; D gene ambiguous. There are 15 residues in the CDR3. Germline V CDR1 and CDR2: SQVTM, ANQGSEA. The ends were cut back, 3 bases at V and 6 bases at J, with 19 bases in the middle. The CDR3 here is CSVDPTATKFDTQYF. The CDR3 DNA sequence: TGCAGCGTTGACCCAACGGCCACTAAGTTTGATACGCAGTATTTT.

This clone was seen a handful of times. The chain links TRBV5-1 to TRBJ1-2; no clear D. This CDR3 comprises 12 residues. V was shortened by 0 bases and J by 6 bases, with 6 bases between the two germline ends. CDR1 and CDR2 from the germline V gene are SGHRS and YFSETQ. The CDR3 spells CASSLEADGYTF. The CDR3 nucleotides are TGCGCCAGCAGCTTGGAGGCGGATGGCTACACCTTC.

The chain is built from TRBV19 and TRBJ2-3; weak D call: TRBD2 (5 bases). The CDR3 contains 14 residues. Trimming shortened V by 6 bases and J by 2 bases, and 12 bases separated the two germline ends. Germline assignment: CDR1 LNHDA and CDR2 SQIVND (reference sequence). CDR3 amino acids: CASRETGYTDTQYF. In DNA form, the CDR3 reads TGTGCCAGTAGGGAGACGGGGTACACAGATACGCAGTATTTT.

The rearrangement links TRBV27 to TRBJ1-6, with TRBD1 as a possible D gene (6 bases). The CDR3 totals 13 residues. Germline assignment: CDR1 MNHEY and CDR2 SMNVEV (reference sequence). The V end lost 5 bases, the J end lost 8 bases, and 10 bases lay between the germline ends. The CDR3 sequence: CASSANRDSPLHF. The CDR3 region has the DNA TGTGCCAGCAGTGCTAACAGGGATTCACCCCTCCACTTT.

In this sample, this clone turned up a few times. V usage is TRBV7-9 and J usage is TRBJ2-2, with D perhaps TRBD1 (5 bases). Germline V gives CDR1 SEHNR, CDR2 FQNEAQ (reference sequence). The CDR3 is 14 residues long. Trimming took 6 bases from V and 4 from J, leaving 12 bases between them. The CDR3 reads CASSSGSGTGELFF. For the CDR3, the DNA is TGTGCCAGCAGTTCAGGGTCCGGCACCGGGGAGCTGTTTTTT.

DNA for the CDR3: TGTGCCAGCAGCGAACTAGCGGGAGACGAGCAGTACTTC. It specifies CASSELAGDEQYF. V gene TRBV9 combines with J gene TRBJ2-7; 11 bases match TRBD2. The junction had 1 base not matched to a gene; V was cut back by 3 bases and J by 5 bases. From germline, CDR1 is SGDLS and CDR2 YYNGEE. The CDR3 has 13 amino acids.

The genes are TRBV6-5 and TRBJ2-2, with D uncertain. CDR1 is MNHEY and CDR2 is SVGAGI in the germline V gene. Trimming removed 7 bases at V and 7 bases at J, with 13 bases between. The CDR3 spans 13 residues. CDR3 in DNA: TGTGCCAGCACCATGGGTGGCGGCGGGGAGCTGTTTTTT. Protein: CASTMGGGGELFF.

The V call is TRBV5-1, the J call TRBJ2-1; 10 bases match TRBD2. Per the germline V gene, CDR1 is SGHRS and CDR2 is YFSETQ. The CDR3 runs to 14 residues. V dropped 2 bases and J dropped 7; count of bases not matched to a gene: 3. In DNA, the CDR3 is TGCGCCAGCAGCTTAGGACTAGCGGAAAATGAGCAGTTCTTC. This encodes CASSLGLAENEQFF.

The chain combines TRBV2 with TRBJ1-1; 8 positions agree with TRBD1. The germline V gene encodes CDR1 SNHLY and CDR2 FYNNEI. The CDR3 is 16 residues long. V lost 4 bases and J lost 1; bases outside the gene matches: 8. The chain's CDR3 is CASSAATGDGNTEAFF. The CDR3 nucleotides are TGTGCCAGCAGTGCTGCGACAGGGGACGGGAACACTGAAGCTTTCTTT.

V gene TRBV27 combines with J gene TRBJ2-1; TRBD2 matches at 7 bases. Germline values: CDR1 MNHEY, CDR2 SMNVEV (reference sequence). The CDR3 spans 14 residues. Trimming removed 6 bases from V and 7 bases from J; junction bases left unmatched: 9. Here the CDR3 reads CASRRPGLGNEQFF. DNA for the CDR3: TGTGCCAGCAGAAGACCCGGACTAGGGAATGAGCAGTTCTTC.

This sequence joins TRBV19 and TRBJ1-4, with D tentatively TRBD1 (5 bases). V was pared by 6 bases and J by 7 bases, with 18 bases between. The CDR3 totals 15 residues. CDR1 is LNHDA, CDR2 SQIVND, per germline (reference sequence). The CDR3 reads CASSKGNTWVEKLFF. The CDR3 DNA reads TGTGCCAGTAGCAAGGGGAATACTTGGGTTGAAAAACTGTTTTTT. The full variable domain, in which reference TRBV19 and TRBJ1-4 provide the parts outside the CDR3, is DGGITQSPKYLFRKEGQNVTLSCEQNLNHDAMYWYRQDPGQGLRLIYYSQIVNDFQKGDIAEGYSVSREKKESFPLTVTSAQKNPTAFYLCASSKGNTWVEKLFFGSGTQLSVL.